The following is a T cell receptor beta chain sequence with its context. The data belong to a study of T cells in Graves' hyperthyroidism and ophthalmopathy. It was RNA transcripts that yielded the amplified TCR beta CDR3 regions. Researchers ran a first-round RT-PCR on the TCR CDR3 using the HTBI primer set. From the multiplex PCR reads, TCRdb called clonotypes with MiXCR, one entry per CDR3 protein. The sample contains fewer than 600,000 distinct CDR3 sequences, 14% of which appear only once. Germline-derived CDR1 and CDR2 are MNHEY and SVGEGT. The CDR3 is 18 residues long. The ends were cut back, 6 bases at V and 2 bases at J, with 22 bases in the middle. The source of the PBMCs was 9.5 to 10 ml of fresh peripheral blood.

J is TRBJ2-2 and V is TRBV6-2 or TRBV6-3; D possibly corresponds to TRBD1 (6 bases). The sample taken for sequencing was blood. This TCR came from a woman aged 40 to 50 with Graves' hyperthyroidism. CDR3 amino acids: CASRSSGEKQGNTGELFF. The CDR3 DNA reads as TGTGCCAGCAGATCGAGTGGGGAAAAACAGGGTAACACCGGGGAGCTGTTTTTT.